The 32 T cell receptor beta chains given below trace back to one sample, sequenced in a study of T cells expressing NK-cell markers. TCRdb re-called the 5' RACE reads; one entry per CDR3 protein, DNA not given. The sample table includes about 160,000 distinct CDR3 sequences. Sequenced sample: blood T cells: a sorted CD56 or NKG2C T cell subset, CD4+ or CD8+ T cells, or bulk PBMC T cells (not recorded which). All receptors come from a man aged 18-69 years in good health.

The chain employs TRBV6-2 or TRBV6-3 and TRBJ1-1. The CDR3 sequence is 12 residues long. Germline V gives CDR1 MNHEY, CDR2 SVGEGT. CDR3 sequence: CASSYKRDEAFF.

The gene calls are TRBV9 and TRBJ1-6. CDR3 length: 15 amino acids. Looked up from germline, CDR1 is SGDLS and CDR2 is YYNGEE. The CDR3 here is CASSVGIQTNSPLHF.

The rearrangement joins TRBV12-5 to TRBJ2-1. The CDR3 runs 13 residues. Germline CDR1 is LGHNT and CDR2 is FRNRAP. This chain's CDR3 is CASGLSTYNEQFF.

The chain couples TRBV7-6 to TRBJ2-3; as DNA is missing, the TRBD1 call by TCRdb cannot be tested. There are 16 residues in the CDR3. The germline V gene encodes CDR1 SGHVS and CDR2 FNYEAQ. CDR3: CASSLVVGGRTDTQYF.

The J gene is TRBJ2-5, the V gene TRBV2; TCRdb lists TRBD2, though no DNA is available to test this call. The germline V gene encodes CDR1 SNHLY and CDR2 FYNNEI. The CDR3 sequence is 13 residues long. This CDR3 is CASSERLAETQYF. Combining the CDR3 with reference TRBV2 and TRBJ2-5 gives the whole variable domain EPEVTQTPSHQVTQMGQEVILRCVPISNHLYFYWYRQILGQKVEFLVSFYNNEISEKSEIFDDQFSVERPDGSNFTLKIRSTKLEDSAMYFCASSERLAETQYFGPGTRLLVL.

This sequence joins TRBV7-9 and TRBJ1-1. This CDR3 spans 15 amino acids. CDR1 is SEHNR and CDR2 is FQNEAQ in the germline V gene (reference sequence). The CDR3 is CASSLGHGRGTEAFF.

The genes are TRBV28 and TRBJ2-1; TCRdb picks TRBD1, but there is no DNA to check that call. Germline values: CDR1 MDHEN, CDR2 SYDVKM. The CDR3 is 13 amino acids. The chain's CDR3 is CASSPTPGNEQFF.

The gene calls are TRBV6-2 or TRBV6-3 and TRBJ1-2. This CDR3 has 14 residues. Per germline, CDR1 MNHEY and CDR2 SVGEGT. CDR3 residues: CASSLGSLNYGYTF.

The rearrangement links TRBV9 to TRBJ2-1; TCRdb picks TRBD2, but there is no DNA to check that call. The CDR3 consists of 15 residues. Germline loops: CDR1 SGDLS, CDR2 YYNGEE. The CDR3 reads CASSASGDDYNEQFF.

The rearrangement joins TRBV6-5 to TRBJ2-7; the TCRdb call, TRBD2, lacks DNA for checking. The CDR3 sequence is 17 residues long. Germline V CDR1 and CDR2: MNHEY, SVGAGI. The CDR3 spells CASSYQTSGGEYYEQYF.

This chain joins TRBV15 and TRBJ2-7. Germline CDR1 is LNHNV and CDR2 is YYDKDF (reference sequence). CDR3 length: 13 amino acids. This CDR3 reads CATSRTGPYEQYF.

The rearrangement uses TRBV6-5 and TRBJ2-2; TCRdb proposes TRBD2, but this gene call is untestable without DNA. The V gene's germline CDR1 is MNHEY and CDR2 SVGAGI. This CDR3 has 16 residues. The CDR3 here is CASSYSIEGPTGELFF.

CDR3 sequence: CASRPEQGALGELFF. The chain is built from TRBV12-3 or TRBV12-4 and TRBJ2-2; TCRdb's assignment of TRBD1 cannot be checked, as there is no DNA. CDR3 length: 15 residues.

The chain is built from TRBV6-1 and TRBJ2-5; as DNA is missing, the TRBD2 call by TCRdb cannot be tested. The CDR3 is made up of 15 amino acids. Germline loops: CDR1 MNHNS, CDR2 SASEGT. This chain's CDR3 is CASSDGSGGLETQYF.

The chain joins TRBV7-9 to TRBJ2-7; TCRdb lists TRBD1, though no DNA is available to test this call. CDR1 is SEHNR, CDR2 FQNEAQ, per germline (reference sequence). This CDR3 region has 12 residues. CDR3: CASRNPGDEQYF.

V usage is TRBV19 and J usage is TRBJ1-5; TCRdb's assignment of TRBD1 cannot be checked, as there is no DNA. Germline lookup yields CDR1 LNHDA and CDR2 SQIVND (reference sequence). This CDR3 is built from 17 residues. CDR3 protein: CASSPRRVQVSNQPQHF.

This chain uses TRBV5-1 with TRBJ2-1; TCRdb proposes TRBD1, but this gene call is untestable without DNA. The germline gives CDR1 SGHRS, CDR2 YFSETQ. The CDR3 is made up of 15 amino acids. CDR3 residues: CASSPDREEVNEQFF.

The gene calls are TRBV5-4 and TRBJ2-5; the TRBD1 assignment by TCRdb is unverifiable without DNA. The germline V gene has CDR1 SGHNT and CDR2 YYREEE (reference sequence). CDR3 length equals 14 residues. CDR3: CASSLRQKQETQYF.

The V gene is TRBV2, the J gene TRBJ1-2; with no DNA, the TCRdb D assignment of TRBD1 cannot be verified. Germline V lookup: CDR1 SNHLY, CDR2 FYNNEI. The CDR3 contains 15 residues. CDR3 region: CASSEALSGAYGYTF.

This rearrangement joins TRBV2 to TRBJ2-2; the TCRdb call, TRBD1, lacks DNA for checking. Germline CDR1 and CDR2: SNHLY and FYNNEI. The CDR3 spans 16 residues. The CDR3 is CASRESRGPSAGELFF.

This chain joins TRBV7-9 and TRBJ2-1; the D call of TRBD1 rests on TCRdb alone, since no DNA is present to check it. CDR1 and CDR2 (germline): SEHNR, FQNEAQ (reference sequence). The CDR3 spans 14 residues. CDR3 loop: CASNTGTEYNEQFF.

The chain has TRBV5-4 and TRBJ2-7; the TCRdb call, TRBD2, lacks DNA for checking. The CDR3 runs 15 residues. The germline gives CDR1 SGHNT, CDR2 YYREEE (reference sequence). CDR3: CASSGSGGLSYEQYF.

V is TRBV24-1 and J is TRBJ2-2; TCRdb's D gene call, TRBD1, goes unchecked for lack of DNA. CDR1 is KGHDR and CDR2 is SFDVKD in the germline V gene. The CDR3 sequence is 14 residues long. The CDR3 protein is CATSDRQLTGELFF.

The V and J genes are TRBV4-2 and TRBJ1-2. The CDR3 covers 16 residues. CDR1 is LGHNA, CDR2 YNFKEQ, per germline. This chain's CDR3 is CASSQPQETGNYGYTF.

The chain carries TRBV27 and TRBJ2-7; TCRdb outputs TRBD1, but without DNA this stays unchecked. The CDR3 sequence is 14 residues long. Germline assignment: CDR1 MNHEY and CDR2 SMNVEV (reference sequence). The CDR3: CASSRQGSGYEQYF.

V usage is TRBV6-2 or TRBV6-3 and J usage is TRBJ2-3; TCRdb returns TRBD1, unconfirmable since there is no DNA. CDR3 length: 15 residues. Germline CDR1 MNHEY, CDR2 SVGEGT. CDR3 loop: CASSYSSGGVNTQYF.

The rearrangement joins TRBV2 to TRBJ2-4. This CDR3 is built from 14 residues. Germline assignment: CDR1 SNHLY and CDR2 FYNNEI. The CDR3 loop is CASSEAPSKNIQYF.

The J gene is TRBJ2-7, the V gene TRBV4-2; TCRdb gives TRBD1 as the D gene, but with no DNA this cannot be confirmed. The CDR3 is made up of 15 amino acids. Looked up from germline, CDR1 is LGHNA and CDR2 is YNFKEQ. CDR3 protein: CASSQGTGESYEQYF.

The chain uses TRBV28 and TRBJ2-1. Germline V gene data show CDR1 as MDHEN and CDR2 as SYDVKM. CDR3 length equals 15 residues. CDR3 in amino acids: CASISGTVLYDEQFF.

The chain is built from TRBV6-4 and TRBJ2-3; no DNA is available, so the TRBD1 call from TCRdb remains unchecked. The CDR3 length is 17 residues. Germline CDR1 is MRHNA and CDR2 is SNTAGT. This CDR3 is CASSDSPGTGDTDTQYF.

V is TRBV6-1 and J is TRBJ1-4; TCRdb selects TRBD1, and the lack of DNA leaves this call unchecked. This CDR3 has 14 residues. Germline values: CDR1 MNHNS, CDR2 SASEGT. The CDR3 loop is CASSPGTPNEKLFF.

The rearrangement joins TRBV12-3 or TRBV12-4 to TRBJ2-1; TCRdb's D gene call, TRBD1, goes unchecked for lack of DNA. This CDR3 is built from 17 residues. This CDR3 is CASTFDVGTGKWNEQFF.